Below, one T cell receptor beta chain is given with its context. Cohorts were assigned according to the clinical history that participants reported. This sample was included in a study of blood T cell repertoires in COVID-19. Source study methods: Reference gene primer amplification in the assay estimated nucleated cell counts. Generated by immunoSEQ multiplex PCR, the TCRdb table keeps only in-frame clones and is missing some. The V and J calls and clone size come from that table; D and trimming were worked out from the DNA. The sample has approximately 250,000 clones, about 80% seen once. This sequence was found in a man in his thirties or forties with acute COVID-19. Sequenced: PBMCs or T cells enriched from blood (not recorded which).

The CDR3 nucleotides read TGTGCCAGCAGCTTAGCGCGTGCGGAGAAATTAAAGTACTTC. Amino acid sequence: CASSLARAEKLKYF. The chain links TRBV7-8 to TRBJ2-5; D gene uncertain. The CDR3 covers 14 residues. The germline V gene encodes CDR1 SGHVS and CDR2 FQNEAQ. V lost 0 bases, J lost 12 bases, and 17 bases lay in between.